Shown below are 17 T cell receptor beta chains from a single sample sequenced in a study of blood T cell repertoires in COVID-19. Profiling relied on immunoSEQ multiplex PCR, and the TCRdb table lists in-frame clones only, not all of them. The table has 150,000 to 200,000 clones, over 80% seen once. Material: PBMCs or T cells enriched from blood (not recorded which). The receptors were sampled from a woman aged 55-69 years who had recovered from COVID-19.

CDR3 protein: CASSASQGVEKLFF. For the CDR3, the DNA is TGTGCCAGCAGTGCATCACAGGGCGTTGAAAAACTGTTTTTT. The chain uses TRBV2 and TRBJ1-4, with D tentatively TRBD1 (6 bases). With 4 bases removed from V and 7 bases from J, the gap between germline ends came to 13 bases. Germline assignment: CDR1 SNHLY and CDR2 FYNNEI. This CDR3 has 14 residues.

V and J are TRBV5-1 and TRBJ2-5, with 9 bases fitting TRBD2. This CDR3 comprises 13 residues. J lost 3 bases, V lost 5 bases, and 2 bases had no gene match. Germline lookup yields CDR1 SGHRS and CDR2 YFSETQ. CDR3 sequence (DNA): TGCGCCAGCAGAGTAGCGGGGGAAGAGACCCAGTACTTC. This sequence encodes CASRVAGEETQYF.

This clone was detected once. The CDR3 loop is CASNSRGRGQETQYF. Written as DNA, the CDR3 is TGTGCCAGCAACTCAAGAGGTCGGGGTCAAGAGACCCAGTACTTC. The J gene is TRBJ2-5, the V gene TRBV27; TRBD2 is a possible D gene (5 bases). Germline V gene data show CDR1 as MNHEY and CDR2 as SMNVEV (reference sequence). The CDR3 extends over 15 amino acids. V was shortened by 7 bases and J by 2 bases, with 17 bases between the two germline ends.

V usage is TRBV11-2 and J usage is TRBJ2-1; 10 nucleotides match TRBD2. The CDR3 loop spans 15 amino acids. Trimming at V came to 5 bases and at J to 6 bases, leaving 7 bases not matched to a gene. Germline values: CDR1 SGHAT, CDR2 FQNNGV. The CDR3 region is CASSILAGVGNEQFF. DNA for the CDR3: TGTGCCAGCAGCATTCTAGCGGGAGTGGGCAATGAGCAGTTCTTC.

The chain carries TRBV25-1 and TRBJ2-6; 10 bases align to TRBD1. V trimming: 2 bases; J trimming: 0 bases; junction bases outside the gene matches: 4. The CDR3 runs to 18 residues. Looked up from germline, CDR1 is MGHDK and CDR2 is SYGVNS. The CDR3 region is CASSERDRGVSGANVLTF. CDR3 sequence (DNA): TGTGCCAGCAGTGAAAGGGACAGGGGAGTCTCTGGGGCCAACGTCCTGACTTTC.

The J gene is TRBJ2-7, the V gene TRBV28; D is perhaps TRBD1 (6 bases). The germline V gene has CDR1 MDHEN and CDR2 SYDVKM. The CDR3 runs 14 residues. V dropped 5 bases and J dropped 0 bases, with 11 bases sitting between them. CDR3 coding DNA: TGTGCCAGCAGTAGCCAGGGGATCTCCTACGAGCAGTACTTC. It encodes CASSSQGISYEQYF.

This chain uses TRBV3-1 (or the pseudogene TRBV3-2) with TRBJ2-3; D is unclear. This CDR3 is built from 14 residues. Germline values: CDR1 LGHDT, CDR2 YNNKEL (reference sequence). The V end was cut by 7 bases, the J end by 0 bases, with 11 bases between. In DNA form, the CDR3 reads TGTGCCAGCACCAGACGGGTTAGCACAGATACGCAGTATTTT. Amino acid sequence: CASTRRVSTDTQYF.

The genes are TRBV29-1 and TRBJ2-2, with a weak D call TRBD1 (5 bases). From germline, CDR1 is SQVTM and CDR2 ANQGSEA. Trimming removed 4 bases at V and 3 bases at J, with 12 bases between. CDR3 length: 14 amino acids. The CDR3 spells CSVATVGYTGELFF. CDR3 nucleotides: TGCAGCGTTGCGACAGTAGGATACACCGGGGAGCTGTTTTTT.

This sequence joins TRBV11-2 and TRBJ2-3, with D possibly matching TRBD2 (5 bases). The CDR3 is 14 amino acids. Per the germline V gene, CDR1 is SGHAT and CDR2 is FQNNGV. V lost 3 bases, J lost 4 bases, and 11 bases lay in between. The CDR3 here is CASSFGASSDTQYF. The CDR3 DNA sequence: TGTGCCAGCAGCTTCGGCGCTAGCTCAGATACGCAGTATTTT.

The chain carries TRBV6-5 and TRBJ1-1; 8 nucleotides align to TRBD1. The junction had 10 bases not matched to a gene; V was cut back by 6 bases and J by 4 bases. CDR1 and CDR2 (germline): MNHEY, SVGAGI. CDR3 length: 15 amino acids. The CDR3 is CASSINSGGGTEAFF. The CDR3 DNA reads as TGTGCCAGCAGCATAAATTCAGGGGGCGGCACTGAAGCTTTCTTT.

The chain couples TRBV7-9 to TRBJ2-5; D is possibly TRBD1 (6 bases). Germline CDR1 and CDR2: SEHNR and FQNEAQ (reference sequence). The CDR3 is made up of 14 amino acids. Between the trimmed V and J ends, which lost 3 bases and 6 bases, there was a span of 14 bases. The CDR3, as DNA: TGTGCCAGCAGCTTTTTGGACAGTCCGAAGACCCAGTACTTC. It codes for CASSFLDSPKTQYF.

The CDR3 DNA is TGTGCCAGCTCACCAAGCGGGAGGGCCTTAGTTGAGCAGTACTTC. Protein: CASSPSGRALVEQYF. J is TRBJ2-7 and V is TRBV18, with 10 bases fitting TRBD2. The length of the CDR3 is 15 residues. Per germline, CDR1 KGHSH and CDR2 LQKENI. The trim removed 2 bases at V and 7 bases at J, leaving 8 bases unmatched.

The chain uses TRBV5-1 and TRBJ2-1, with D possibly matching TRBD2 (6 bases). Germline V lookup: CDR1 SGHRS, CDR2 YFSETQ. Trimming pared 4 bases from V and 4 bases from J, leaving 12 bases between. CDR3 length equals 14 residues. The CDR3 DNA is TGCGCCAGCAGCCTTAGCGGAGATTACAATGAGCAGTTCTTC. Translated, it gives CASSLSGDYNEQFF.

The CDR3 region is CASSPGQGQPQHF. The DNA for the CDR3 is TGTGCCAGCAGCCCGGGACAGGGACAGCCCCAGCATTTT. J is TRBJ1-5 and V is TRBV3-1 (or the pseudogene TRBV3-2); 9 bases line up with TRBD1. The germline CDR1 and CDR2 sequences are LGHDT and YNNKEL (reference sequence). The CDR3 runs 13 residues. With V trimmed by 4 bases and J by 7 bases, 2 bases remained unmatched.

The rearrangement links TRBV7-3 to TRBJ2-1, with TRBD2 matching over 9 bases. CDR1 and CDR2 (germline): SGHTA, FQGTGA. There are 14 residues in the CDR3. V dropped 6 bases and J dropped 7; count of bases not matched to a gene: 7. The CDR3 loop reads CASSQGLAHNEQFF. Here the CDR3 DNA reads TGTGCCAGCAGTCAGGGACTAGCACATAATGAGCAGTTCTTC.

V and J are TRBV2 and TRBJ2-1, with D possibly TRBD2 on 6 matching bases. V lost 4 bases and J lost 3, with 10 bases in between. This CDR3 has 14 residues. Germline V gives CDR1 SNHLY, CDR2 FYNNEI. The CDR3 spells CASSGQTSYNEQFF. DNA for the CDR3: TGTGCCAGCAGTGGGCAGACTAGCTACAATGAGCAGTTCTTC.

V gene TRBV5-4 combines with J gene TRBJ1-2; perhaps TRBD1 as D (5 bases). The V end lost 4 bases, the J end lost 1 base, and 11 bases lay between the germline ends. This CDR3 comprises 14 residues. Germline V lookup: CDR1 SGHNT, CDR2 YYREEE (reference sequence). In DNA form, the CDR3 reads TGTGCCAGCAGCACCCTGGGGGGTAACTATGGCTACACCTTC. Translating gives CASSTLGGNYGYTF.